A single TCR beta chain is shown here with its context. Its antigen is undetermined. J gave up 8 bases and V 5 bases, and 10 bases lay outside the gene matches. Per the germline V gene, CDR1 is PRHDT and CDR2 is FYEKMQ (reference sequence). This CDR3 has 15 amino acids. This specimen belongs to a study of T cells in Graves' hyperthyroidism and ophthalmopathy. Overall study: At the time of initial diagnosis and before any treatment, peripheral blood was collected. Broader study findings: The blood repertoire included most of the expanded thyroid clonotypes above 0.001. A model of 13 V-J pairs discriminated ophthalmopathy from stable hyperthyroidism.

From RNA transcripts, TCR beta CDR3 regions were amplified. The primer set for the first-round RT-PCR of the TCR CDR3 was HTBI. TCRdb recomputed calls from the multiplex PCR reads with MiXCR, one row per CDR3 protein. The repertoire consists of some 320,000 distinct CDR3 sequences, with roughly 13% occurring once and the leading ten covering 34%. This receptor was identified in a woman aged 40 to 55 with Graves' ophthalmopathy. V gene TRBV13 combines with J gene TRBJ2-1, with 9 bases aligning to TRBD1. Sequencing was carried out using blood. CDR3 in DNA: TGTGCCAGCAGCGCCGGACAGGGGCGTGCAGATGAGCAGTTCTTC. This codes for CASSAGQGRADEQFF.